This TCR beta chain was found in a study of blood T cell repertoires in COVID-19. Generated by immunoSEQ multiplex PCR, the TCRdb table keeps only in-frame clones and is missing some. Among nearly 35,000 clones listed, about 93% were seen once. Per the germline V gene, CDR1 is SNHLY and CDR2 is FYNNEI. V gave up 7 bases and J gave up 0 bases, with 7 bases separating them. This CDR3 contains 13 residues. Sequencing was performed on peripheral blood. The gene calls are TRBV2 and TRBJ1-3; a weak D match, TRBD1 (6 bases). The sequence was collected from a human donor in a cohort sampled during active COVID-19. CDR3 DNA sequence: TGTGCCAGCATCAGGGGCTCTGGAAACACCATATATTTT. This gives the protein CASIRGSGNTIYF.